This TCR beta chain was sequenced for a study of blood T cell repertoires in COVID-19. Overall study: Samples came from the United States, Italy and Spain, spanning acute and convalescent COVID-19. PBMCs, B-cell-depleted T cells, or T cells were the source of the cDNA or gDNA that made up the material.

Per the study methods: Cell counts per sample came from amplifying reference gene primers. Sequencing used immunoSEQ multiplex PCR; TCRdb keeps in-frame clones, though not all of them. From that table come the V and J calls and clone size; the DNA was used to work out D and trimming. The top ten clones hold about 1.8% of a sample with about 150,000 clones, around three quarters of them seen once. Germline V gene data show CDR1 as MDHEN and CDR2 as SYDVKM. There are 14 residues in the CDR3. J lost 5 bases, V lost 7 bases, and 8 bases had no gene match. The TCR comes from a man of 80 years or more with acute or convalescent COVID-19. Input material: peripheral blood. The chain employs TRBV28 and TRBJ2-5; 9 bases fit TRBD2. CDR3 coding DNA: TGTGCCAGCATGGGCGGGGGGGCGGCGGAGACCCAGTACTTC. Protein product: CASMGGGAAETQYF.